Sequencing of this T cell receptor beta chain was carried out in a study of PD-L1 blockade in urothelial cancer. Trimming cost V 7 bases and J 7 bases; bases outside gene matches: 20. The CDR3 is made up of 18 amino acids. Per the germline V gene, CDR1 is SNHLY and CDR2 is FYNNEI. Noted time point: pretreatment peripheral blood. Clones were read by immunoSEQ multiplex PCR, and TCRdb kept only the in-frame ones, dropping some. This table has 60,000 to 75,000 clones, 80% to 85% appearing once. The material was PBMCs, obtained around atezolizumab (anti-PD-L1) treatment. This TCR came from a woman aged 70 to 79 with urothelial cancer. The chain is built from TRBV2 and TRBJ2-1; TRBD1 matches at 9 bases. DNA of the CDR3: TGTGCCAGCAATACCTTTCCGAGGACAGGGGCCCGGGGGAATGAGCAGTTCTTC. This sequence encodes CASNTFPRTGARGNEQFF.